This T cell receptor (beta chain) was sequenced during a study of PD-L1 blockade in urothelial cancer. Study-wide background: Samples came from 3 weeks, at the second dose, and 6 weeks into treatment. Regarding the study as a whole: Better survival was predicted by below-median pretreatment blood TCR clonality.

This CDR3 region has 14 residues. Trimming pared 7 bases from V and 6 bases from J, leaving 18 bases between. Germline lookup yields CDR1 SNHLY and CDR2 FYNNEI. The time point denotes: pretreatment peripheral blood. Synthetic TCR analog templates were spiked into all PCRs individually. Produced via immunoSEQ multiplex PCR; TCRdb's table is partial and in-frame only. The repertoire has 49,000 or so clones, 60% to 85% of them found once; the top ten carry about 10%. In the case of this clone: The antigen remains unidentified.

The sequenced sample was PBMCs, obtained around atezolizumab (anti-PD-L1) treatment. V is TRBV2 and J is TRBJ1-1, with D possibly being TRBD1 (5 bases). This TCR derives from a man between 65 and 85 years old with urothelial cancer. Here the CDR3 reads CASKLTGVSPEAFF. CDR3 DNA: TGTGCCAGCAAACTAACGGGGGTTAGTCCTGAAGCTTTCTTT.